This T cell receptor beta chain came from a study of blood T cells in healthy people across ages. It was with a sample-barcoded 5' primer and a J-beta primer mix that a second PCR of roughly 6 to 11 cycles was run. TCRdb reanalysed the 5' RACE reads using MiXCR and keeps one entry per CDR3 protein. This table holds some 800,000 distinct CDR3 sequences, approximately 44% found once. This CDR3 contains 12 residues. Trimming removed 2 bases at V and 8 bases at J, with 9 bases between. The germline gives CDR1 MNHEY, CDR2 SMNVEV (reference sequence). Study-level results: Conclusively comparing naive with antigen-experienced cells was impossible with unsorted PBMCs. Per million T cells, the diversity of TCR beta decreased roughly linearly as age advanced.

This clonotype was found a few times. Its antigen is currently unknown. This chain connects TRBV27 to TRBJ1-2; D gene unclear. Sequences were obtained from blood. The receptor was isolated from a man between 60 and 75 years old in good health. Written as DNA, the CDR3 is TGTGCCAGCAGTTTAAAAGGGAGCGGCTACACCTTC. The encoded protein is CASSLKGSGYTF.